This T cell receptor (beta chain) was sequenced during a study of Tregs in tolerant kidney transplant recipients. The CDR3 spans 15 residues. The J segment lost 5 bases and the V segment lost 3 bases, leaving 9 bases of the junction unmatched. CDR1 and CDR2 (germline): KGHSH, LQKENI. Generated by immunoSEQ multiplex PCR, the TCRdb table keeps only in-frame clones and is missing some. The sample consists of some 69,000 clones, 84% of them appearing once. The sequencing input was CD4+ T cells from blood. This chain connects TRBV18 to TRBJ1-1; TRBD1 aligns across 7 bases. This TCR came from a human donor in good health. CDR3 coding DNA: TGTGCCAGCTCACCTCTTAACAGGGGCGGGACTGAAGCTTTCTTT. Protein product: CASSPLNRGGTEAFF.